This T cell receptor (beta chain) is drawn from a study of metastatic and nonmetastatic thyroid tumors. Study overall: Repertoire comparisons spanned blood and tumor or nodule tissue from malignant and benign thyroid patients. The study, taken as a whole, reports: It was reportedly found that TCR beta diversity was significantly higher in malignant thyroid tumors than in benign nodules, a difference seen in both blood and tumor samples.

Nobody among the patients had been given any treatment before thyroid surgery. Between the trimmed V and J ends, which lost 0 bases and 4 bases, there was a span of 10 bases. The germline V gene encodes CDR1 LGHNA and CDR2 YNFKEQ. This CDR3 spans 15 amino acids. In its sample, this clone was seen many times. Its target is not known. Original processing methods: Built for papillary thyroid cancer, a distant-metastasis classifier drew on CDR3 differences across clinicopathological groups. From the PCR reads, TCRdb re-called clones with MiXCR. The V and J calls here are based on TCRdb, not the publication. The table lists under 40,000 clones, 16% of them singletons.

The gene calls are TRBV4-2 and TRBJ2-1, with D perhaps matching TRBD2 (6 bases). The source is a female donor with papillary thyroid cancer or a benign thyroid nodule (not recorded which). Some clones in this sample may be carry-over from other donors' samples. The sequencing sample was made of blood. The CDR3 here is CASSQDSGDYNEQFF. The CDR3 coding sequence is TGTGCCAGCAGCCAAGATAGCGGAGATTACAATGAGCAGTTCTTC.